What follows is one T cell receptor beta chain and its context. In germline, CDR1 is SGHRS, CDR2 YFSETQ. The V end was cut by 4 bases, the J end by 0 bases, with 14 bases between. This CDR3 spans 17 amino acids. The data were obtained in a study of blood T cells in healthy people across ages. Primers used in a second PCR of about 7 to 12 cycles were a sample-barcoded 5' primer and a J-beta primer mix. Per-sample output comprised a minimum of 2.5 million paired-end reads containing CDR3. Using its own MiXCR run on the 5' RACE reads, TCRdb lists one record per CDR3 protein. The table shows 1,100,000 or so distinct CDR3 sequences, with under 45% occurring only once. Aged about 6 to 90, donors were systemically healthy Caucasians from Russia. Isolated PBMCs totaled at least 6 million in each sample.

Sequenced: blood. This sequence was found in a woman in her sixties in good health. V gene TRBV5-1 combines with J gene TRBJ2-6; possibly TRBD1 for D (6 bases). Here the CDR3 reads CASSKDRLPSGANVLTF. The CDR3 DNA reads TGCGCCAGCAGCAAGGACAGACTCCCCTCTGGGGCCAACGTCCTGACTTTC. Complete variable domain (other parts from reference TRBV5-1 and TRBJ2-6): KAGVTQTPRYLIKTRGQQVTLSCSPISGHRSVSWYQQTPGQGLQFLFEYFSETQRNKGNFPGRFSGRQFSNSRSEMNVSTLELGDSALYLCASSKDRLPSGANVLTFGAGSRLTVL.